Listed here are 27 T cell receptor beta chains from one sample, sequenced in a study of breast tumors, draining lymph nodes, adjacent tissues. TCRdb redid the calling of the multiplex PCR reads with MiXCR, one entry per CDR3 protein. Counted here are tens of thousands of distinct CDR3 sequences, 15% to 20% occurring once; the ten biggest clones make up roughly 2.4%. The lymph nodes were axillary draining lymph nodes from breast cancer patients. Sequences were obtained from axillary lymph node tissue. Receptors were obtained from a female donor with breast cancer. Some clones in this sample may be carry-over from other donors' samples.

This clonotype was counted ten times or more. The genes are TRBV6-5 and TRBJ1-2; 9 nucleotides match TRBD1. The CDR3 totals 15 residues. CDR1 is MNHEY and CDR2 is SVGAGI in the germline V gene. V lost 2 bases to trimming and J lost 8 bases; unmatched junction nucleotides: 9. The CDR3 loop reads CASSYGPQGAKGYTF. The CDR3 DNA is TGTGCCAGCAGTTACGGTCCACAGGGGGCGAAAGGCTACACCTTC.

This clonotype was recorded many times. This chain connects TRBV20-1 to TRBJ2-3; 7 nucleotides align to TRBD1. V lost 3 bases, J lost 1 base, and 1 base stayed unmatched. The CDR3 covers 13 residues. The V gene's germline CDR1 is DFQATT and CDR2 SNEGSKA (reference sequence). CDR3 protein: CSASGQGTDTQYF. The CDR3 coding sequence is TGCAGTGCTAGTGGACAGGGCACAGATACGCAGTATTTT.

About this clonotype itself: A read error may explain this, as a much larger clone is one base away. J is TRBJ1-6 and V is TRBV30, with a tentative D call TRBD1 (6 bases). The CDR3 loop spans 14 amino acids. The germline V gene encodes CDR1 GTSNPN and CDR2 SVGIG (reference sequence). CDR3 DNA: TGTGCCTGGAGTGTAGCAGGGGAGAATTCATCCCTCCACTTT. Protein product: CAWSVAGENSSLHF. The complete variable domain, with remaining parts taken from reference TRBV30 and TRBJ1-6, reads SQTIHQWPATLVQPVGSPLSLECTVEGTSNPNLYWYRQAAGRGLQLLFYSVGIGQISSEVPQNLSASRPQDRQFILSSKKLLLSDSGFYLCAWSVAGENSSLHFGNGTRLTVT.

This clonotype was observed many times. The J gene is TRBJ1-5, the V gene TRBV4-2; 10 nucleotides agree with TRBD1. J was trimmed by 6 bases and V by 0 bases; bases with no gene match: 5. The CDR3 has 16 amino acids. Germline CDR1 is LGHNA and CDR2 is YNFKEQ. CDR3 sequence: CASSQDDRGPGQPQHF. Here the CDR3 DNA reads TGTGCCAGCAGCCAAGACGACAGGGGGCCAGGTCAGCCCCAGCATTTT.

This clonotype showed up just once. Relative to the germline gene, one junction end is altered; a read error may explain this. The chain uses TRBV6-5 and TRBJ1-5; D not resolved. Germline-derived CDR1 and CDR2 are MNHEY and SVGAGI. The CDR3 runs 15 residues. CDR3 nucleotide sequence: TGTGCCAGCAGTCACTCGACTGGGAGCAATCAGCCCCAGCATTTT. Its translation: CASSHSTGSNQPQHF.

This clonotype has at least ten counts. The rearrangement links TRBV19 to TRBJ1-2; TRBD1 matches 9 bases. V dropped 6 bases and J dropped 4; count of bases not matched to a gene: 3. Germline CDR1 is LNHDA and CDR2 is SQIVND (reference sequence). There are 13 residues in the CDR3. CDR3 bases: TGTGCCAGTAGGGACAGGGGTGGCTATGGCTACACCTTC. It is translated as CASRDRGGYGYTF.

This chain links TRBV27 with TRBJ2-7, with a possible D match to TRBD2 (5 bases). Per the germline V gene, CDR1 is MNHEY and CDR2 is SMNVEV (reference sequence). CDR3 length: 14 amino acids. The V end lost 5 bases, the J end lost 6 bases, and 17 bases lay between the germline ends. The CDR3 sequence: CASSKRTAPFEQYF. CDR3 nucleotides: TGTGCCAGCAGTAAAAGGACTGCTCCTTTCGAGCAGTACTTC.

This clonotype was observed many times. The gene calls are TRBV7-9 and TRBJ2-5; no clear D. Trimming shortened V by 1 base and J by 4 bases, and 7 bases separated the two germline ends. The CDR3 totals 13 residues. CDR1 is SEHNR, CDR2 FQNEAQ, per germline (reference sequence). CDR3 region: CASSLDRGETQYF. As DNA, the CDR3 is TGTGCCAGCAGCTTAGATAGAGGAGAGACCCAGTACTTC. Combining the CDR3 with reference TRBV7-9 and TRBJ2-5 gives the whole variable domain DTGVSQNPRHKITKRGQNVTFRCDPISEHNRLYWYRQTLGQGPEFLTYFQNEAQLEKSRLLSDRFSAERPKGSFSTLEIQRTEQGDSAMYLCASSLDRGETQYFGPGTRLLVL.

This clonotype was picked up many times. The chain combines TRBV6-2 or TRBV6-3 with TRBJ2-7, with a tentative D call TRBD2 (5 bases). Germline assignment: CDR1 MNHEY and CDR2 SVGEGT. There are 14 residues in the CDR3. V dropped 6 bases and J dropped 2 bases, with 14 bases sitting between them. CDR3 amino acids: CASRANRGTYEQYF. CDR3 bases: TGTGCCAGCAGAGCCAACCGGGGTACCTACGAGCAGTACTTC.

This chain joins TRBV19 and TRBJ2-5; perhaps D is TRBD1 or TRBD2 (5 bases each). The CDR3 covers 14 residues. V lost 2 bases to trimming and J lost 5 bases, with 12 bases between them. Per germline, CDR1 LNHDA and CDR2 SQIVND (reference sequence). CDR3 sequence (DNA): TGTGCCAGTAGTATATCGGCAGGGAGCGAGACCCAGTACTTC. Its protein is CASSISAGSETQYF.

This clonotype was picked up many times. The V and J genes are TRBV11-2 and TRBJ2-2; tentative D call: TRBD2 (5 bases). Germline V gives CDR1 SGHAT, CDR2 FQNNGV. The CDR3 runs to 15 residues. Trimming cost V 5 bases and J 5 bases, with 15 bases left between them. CDR3: CASSGSLTVTGELFF. The CDR3 DNA reads TGTGCCAGCAGCGGGAGCCTTACGGTAACCGGGGAGCTGTTTTTT. Full variable domain (outside the CDR3, taken from reference TRBV11-2 and TRBJ2-2): EAGVAQSPRYKIIEKRQSVAFWCNPISGHATLYWYQQILGQGPKLLIQFQNNGVVDDSQLPKDRFSAERLKGVDSTLKIQPAKLEDSAVYLCASSGSLTVTGELFFGEGSRLTVL.

This clonotype was counted many times. The chain recombines TRBV2 with TRBJ2-7; D gene unclear. Germline V gene lookup returns CDR1 SNHLY and CDR2 FYNNEI. This CDR3 contains 12 residues. Trimming took 10 bases from V and 2 from J, leaving 12 bases between them. The CDR3 DNA reads TGTGCCAACTCGGAAGCAACCTACGAGCAGTACTTC. This translates into CANSEATYEQYF.

There are many counts of this clonotype. The chain couples TRBV11-2 to TRBJ2-3; 8 bases map to TRBD1. This CDR3 spans 15 amino acids. V shed 5 bases and J 1 base; nucleotides not matched to a gene: 5. Germline V gene lookup returns CDR1 SGHAT and CDR2 FQNNGV. Here the CDR3 DNA reads TGTGCCAGCAGCGACCCGGGACAGGGCACAGATACGCAGTATTTT. Its protein is CASSDPGQGTDTQYF.

This clonotype has at least ten counts. The rearrangement uses TRBV5-1 and TRBJ2-2; 11 bases match TRBD1. CDR1 and CDR2 (germline): SGHRS, YFSETQ. With V trimmed by 0 bases and J by 5 bases, 6 bases remained unmatched. The CDR3 totals 17 residues. This chain's CDR3 is CASSLGLGQGATGELFF. The DNA of the CDR3 is TGCGCCAGCAGCTTGGGACTCGGACAGGGGGCGACCGGGGAGCTGTTTTTT.

The table lists this clonotype with many counts. V and J are TRBV20-1 and TRBJ2-7; TRBD2 matches at 7 bases. Germline CDR1 is DFQATT and CDR2 is SNEGSKA (reference sequence). Trimming at V came to 3 bases and at J to 2 bases, leaving 4 bases not matched to a gene. The CDR3 sequence is 13 residues long. The CDR3 reads CSARSGTTYEQYF. CDR3 DNA: TGCAGTGCTAGGTCCGGGACTACCTACGAGCAGTACTTC.

This clonotype was seen ten or more times. The chain employs TRBV30 and TRBJ1-4; D not resolved. The CDR3 length is 11 residues. From germline, CDR1 is GTSNPN and CDR2 SVGIG (reference sequence). Trimming removed 6 bases from V and 5 bases from J, with 7 bases in between. The CDR3 bases are TGTGCCTGTGGCAGGAATGAAAAACTGTTTTTT. Its translation is CACGRNEKLFF. The full variable domain, in which reference TRBV30 and TRBJ1-4 provide the parts outside the CDR3, is SQTIHQWPATLVQPVGSPLSLECTVEGTSNPNLYWYRQAAGRGLQLLFYSVGIGQISSEVPQNLSASRPQDRQFILSSKKLLLSDSGFYLCACGRNEKLFFGSGTQLSVL.

This clonotype was detected many times. The chain links TRBV6-4 to TRBJ2-1; D is possibly TRBD2 (6 bases). The ends were cut back, 6 bases at V and 9 bases at J, with 15 bases in the middle. This CDR3 is 13 amino acids long. From germline, CDR1 is MRHNA and CDR2 SNTAGT. CDR3 sequence reads: CASSPGRGGEQFF. DNA for the CDR3: TGTGCCAGCAGCCCCGGGAGAGGCGGTGAGCAGTTCTTC.

The table lists this clonotype with many counts. V and J are TRBV6-6 and TRBJ2-7; 9 bases map to TRBD1. With V trimmed by 6 bases and J by 2 bases, 5 bases remained unmatched. Per germline, CDR1 MNHNY and CDR2 SVGAGI (reference sequence). This CDR3 has 14 amino acids. CDR3 in amino acids: CASRADRGTYEQYF. The CDR3 nucleotides read TGTGCCAGCAGGGCAGACAGGGGGACCTACGAGCAGTACTTC.

This clonotype was picked up many times. The V and J genes are TRBV7-8 and TRBJ2-7, with D possibly being TRBD2 (6 bases). The germline V gene encodes CDR1 SGHVS and CDR2 FQNEAQ. CDR3 length equals 15 residues. Between the trimmed V and J ends, which lost 5 bases and 1 base, there was a span of 15 bases. The CDR3 bases are TGTGCCAGCAGCCCTCTCGGGGGAGGTTCCTACGAGCAGTACTTC. This codes for CASSPLGGGSYEQYF.

The J gene is TRBJ2-1, the V gene TRBV3-1; a weak D match, TRBD2 (5 bases). CDR3 length: 12 amino acids. V was cut by 1 base and J by 12 bases, with 10 bases left in between. Germline assignment: CDR1 LGHDT and CDR2 YNNKEL (reference sequence). CDR3 residues: CASSQAPSRQFF. The CDR3 DNA sequence: TGTGCCAGCAGCCAAGCCCCTAGCCGGCAGTTCTTC.

This clonotype was observed many times. The genes are TRBV7-2 and TRBJ2-5, with a weak D call TRBD2 (6 bases). The CDR3 spans 16 residues. V lost 0 bases and J lost 2, with 13 bases in between. The germline V gene encodes CDR1 SGHTA and CDR2 FQGNSA. DNA of the CDR3: TGTGCCAGCAGCTTAGCGCTTGGTAGCGGTCAAGAGACCCAGTACTTC. Translation: CASSLALGSGQETQYF.

This clonotype appeared a single time. The conserved phenylalanine or tryptophan is not found at the CDR3 terminus, so this likely reflects a read error. The rearrangement joins TRBV28 to TRBJ2-7, with TRBD2 as a possible D gene (6 bases). Germline loops: CDR1 MDHEN, CDR2 SYDVKM. CDR3 length equals 16 residues. Trimming left V 2 bases short and J 4 bases short, with 18 bases between. The CDR3 reads CASSLSPREAGYEQYL. The CDR3 DNA reads TGTGCCAGCAGTTTAAGCCCGCGTGAAGCGGGTTACGAGCAGTACCTC.

This clonotype was counted ten times or more. The chain employs TRBV5-1 and TRBJ1-2; 7 nucleotides line up with TRBD1. The CDR3 loop spans 14 amino acids. The junction had 1 base not matched to a gene; V was cut back by 0 bases and J by 2 bases. CDR1 SGHRS and CDR2 YFSETQ come from the germline V gene. The CDR3 region has the DNA TGCGCCAGCAGCTTGGTAGGGGGCAACTATGGCTACACCTTC. Its protein is CASSLVGGNYGYTF.

The sample holds many counts of this clonotype. This chain uses TRBV5-1 with TRBJ2-1, with a tentative D call TRBD1 (6 bases). Germline V lookup: CDR1 SGHRS, CDR2 YFSETQ. This CDR3 spans 16 amino acids. Trimming removed 4 bases from V and 0 bases from J, with 14 bases in between. The CDR3 sequence: CASSPLGQRSYNEQFF. CDR3 nucleotides: TGCGCCAGCAGCCCCCTTGGACAGCGCTCCTACAATGAGCAGTTCTTC.

As to this clonotype: A much more abundant neighbour one base away suggests this may be a read error. The CDR3 does not close with the conserved phenylalanine or tryptophan, likely indicating a read error. V is TRBV5-4 and J is TRBJ1-2, with a weak D call TRBD1 (5 bases). V was trimmed by 0 bases and J by 4 bases, leaving 10 bases between them. Germline V gives CDR1 SGHNT, CDR2 YYREEE (reference sequence). The CDR3 is 14 amino acids. The chain's CDR3 is CASSLAQGGYGYTL. For the CDR3, the DNA is TGTGCCAGCAGCTTGGCTCAGGGTGGCTATGGCTACACCCTC.

About this clonotype itself: This may come from a read error, since a much larger clone is one base off. The rearrangement joins TRBV5-1 to TRBJ2-5; TRBD1 aligns across 12 bases. CDR1 and CDR2 from the germline V gene are SGHRS and YFSETQ. This CDR3 has 17 amino acids. CDR3 in DNA: TGCGCCAGCGCCCCGGGACAGGGGGCGCGGGGGAGAGAGACCCGGTACTTC. Its translation is CASAPGQGARGRETRYF.

This clonotype was seen repeatedly, ten times or more. V usage is TRBV7-2 and J usage is TRBJ2-7; D may be TRBD1 or TRBD2 (5 bases each). Trimming took 3 bases from V and 5 from J, leaving 11 bases between them. CDR3 length equals 13 residues. The V gene's germline CDR1 is SGHTA and CDR2 FQGNSA. The CDR3 reads CASSLLRGHEQYF. Written as DNA, the CDR3 is TGTGCCAGCAGCTTGCTCCGGGGCCACGAGCAGTACTTC.